The present T cell receptor beta chain was sequenced within a study of T-cell reconstitution after alpha-beta-depleted transplantation in children. This CDR3 has 14 residues. The ends were cut back, 5 bases at V and 1 base at J, with 13 bases in the middle. Germline V gene sequence: CDR1 DFQATT, CDR2 SNEGSKA (reference sequence). The library targeted TCRbeta and was prepared with unique molecular identifiers. TCRdb itself ran the PCR reads through MiXCR, one entry per CDR3 protein. The top ten clones hold about a third of a sample with 200,000 to 250,000 distinct CDR3 sequences, approximately 8.4% of them seen once.

The chain couples TRBV20-1 to TRBJ2-3, with a possible D match to TRBD2 (6 bases). The receptor's source is a male patient between 2 and 9 years old who had a stem cell transplant for acute myeloid leukemia, so the T cells may come from the graft donor. Sequencing used PBMCs, mostly from graft donor cells, obtained 360 days after TCRalphabeta/CD19-depleted stem cell transplant. This CDR3 reads CSARRVGGTDTQYF. CDR3 bases: TGCAGTGCTCGGAGGGTGGGCGGCACAGATACGCAGTATTTT.